The 19 T cell receptor beta chains below come from one sample, sequenced in a study of T-cell reconstitution after alpha-beta-depleted transplantation in children listed by TCRdb under 2016. The method behind the library was PCR. TCRdb names Illumina HiSeq 2500 as the instrument used. TCR libraries were prepared with molecular barcoding, using unique molecular identifiers to normalize TCRbeta repertoire quantification. The raw public reads went through TCRdb reprocessing: fastp at Q25, MiXCR clone calling, in-frame beta chains kept. Merged by CDR3 protein, the rows form single entries marked with the most common genes and DNA. The sample table shows approximately 270,000 distinct CDR3 sequences, and roughly a quarter are seen once. The ten largest clones represent about 4.8% of the sample. The sample's treatment or condition label, in plain terms: allogeneic hematopoietic cell transplantation with graft depleted of TCRalphabeta T cells and CD19 B cells.

The sequences come from PBMCs, mostly from graft donor cells, collected 360 days after TCRalphabeta/CD19-depleted stem cell transplant. All receptors derive from a female patient aged 2 to 10 who had a stem cell transplant for congenital amegakaryocytic thrombocytopenia, so the T cells may come from the graft donor.

The genes are TRBV12-3 or TRBV12-4 and TRBJ1-6; TRBD1 matches at 9 bases. This CDR3 is 15 amino acids long. V was clipped by 5 bases and J by 9 bases; unmatched bases: 8. This CDR3 reads CASSLTGGASSPLHF. The CDR3 coding sequence is TGTGCCAGCAGTCTAACAGGGGGCGCGAGTTCACCCCTCCACTTT.

This sequence joins TRBV12-3 or TRBV12-4 and TRBJ2-2; D gene unclear. The CDR3 runs to 16 residues. Trimming cost V 6 bases and J 4 bases, with 18 bases left between them. The chain's CDR3 is CASSPPWSRGTGELFF. The CDR3 DNA reads TGTGCCAGCAGCCCCCCTTGGTCCCGAGGCACCGGGGAGCTGTTTTTT.

This clonotype was counted at least ten times. V and J are TRBV7-9 and TRBJ2-3; D unclear. CDR1 and CDR2 from the germline V gene are SEHNR and FQNEAQ (reference sequence). The CDR3 contains 11 residues. The V end was cut by 6 bases, the J end by 6 bases, with 7 bases between. As DNA, the CDR3 is TGTGCCAGCAGTTTGAGGGATACGCAGTATTTT. This translates into CASSLRDTQYF.

A few counts support this clonotype. The chain carries TRBV5-1 and TRBJ1-1; D remains unclear. V lost 2 bases to trimming and J lost 2 bases, with 7 bases between them. The germline CDR1 and CDR2 sequences are SGHRS and YFSETQ. The CDR3 extends over 13 amino acids. The CDR3 is CASSFTPNTEAFF. Here the CDR3 DNA reads TGCGCCAGCAGCTTTACGCCCAACACTGAAGCTTTCTTT.

There are a few counts of this clonotype. The chain recombines TRBV20-1 with TRBJ1-1; 9 bases map to TRBD1. From germline, CDR1 is DFQATT and CDR2 SNEGSKA (reference sequence). The CDR3 length is 16 residues. Trimming took 0 bases from V and 2 from J; bases not matched to a gene: 7. The CDR3 spells CSARDSGTGLNTEAFF. CDR3 DNA sequence: TGCAGTGCTAGAGATTCCGGGACAGGGCTCAACACTGAAGCTTTCTTT.

This clonotype was recorded many times. The chain employs TRBV12-3 or TRBV12-4 and TRBJ2-4; the match to TRBD2 covers 7 bases. The trim removed 5 bases at V and 1 base at J, leaving 11 bases unmatched. This CDR3 comprises 17 residues. The chain's CDR3 is CASSPGGRLKAKNIQYF. As DNA, the CDR3 is TGTGCCAGCAGTCCCGGGGGGAGGCTTAAGGCCAAAAACATTCAGTACTTC.

J is TRBJ2-3 and V is TRBV9; TRBD2 is a possible D gene (6 bases). V gave up 3 bases and J gave up 1 base, with 18 bases separating them. This CDR3 has 17 residues. The V gene's germline CDR1 is SGDLS and CDR2 YYNGEE. CDR3 in amino acids: CASSASDWPGGTDTQYF. As DNA, the CDR3 is TGTGCCAGCAGCGCCTCAGACTGGCCGGGGGGCACAGATACGCAGTATTTT.

This clonotype was seen more than once but under ten times. The chain couples TRBV5-1 to TRBJ2-7; no clear D. Germline CDR1 is SGHRS and CDR2 is YFSETQ. V gave up 0 bases and J gave up 6 bases, with 16 bases separating them. This CDR3 comprises 15 residues. The CDR3 is CASSLVSLGRCEQYF. CDR3 coding DNA: TGCGCCAGCAGCTTGGTATCGCTAGGCAGGTGCGAGCAGTACTTC.

There are many counts of this clonotype. The gene calls are TRBV12-3 or TRBV12-4 and TRBJ2-1; D may correspond to TRBD1 or TRBD2 (5 bases each). The V and J ends lost 5 bases and 7 bases respectively, with 21 bases between them. This CDR3 is built from 16 residues. In nucleotides, the CDR3 is TGTGCCAGCAGTCCGACAGAGGGCATCCGGGAAAATGAGCAGTTCTTC. Its protein product is CASSPTEGIRENEQFF.

This chain joins TRBV2 and TRBJ2-3; D not certain. The CDR3 consists of 13 residues. The germline V and J ends were trimmed by 7 bases and 4 bases, with 12 bases remaining between them. From germline, CDR1 is SNHLY and CDR2 FYNNEI. CDR3 protein: CASKYSVPDTQYF. CDR3 DNA: TGTGCCAGCAAATACAGCGTCCCAGATACGCAGTATTTT.

This chain links TRBV18 with TRBJ2-7, with 7 bases matching TRBD1. Germline CDR1 is KGHSH and CDR2 is LQKENI. The J segment lost 2 bases and the V segment lost 3 bases, leaving 4 bases of the junction unmatched. This CDR3 region has 14 residues. The CDR3 loop is CASSPEDRPYEQYF. CDR3 sequence (DNA): TGTGCCAGCTCACCGGAGGACAGGCCCTACGAGCAGTACTTC.

The J gene is TRBJ2-1, the V gene TRBV5-1, with 8 bases identical to TRBD1. Germline-derived CDR1 and CDR2 are SGHRS and YFSETQ. V lost 5 bases to trimming and J lost 7 bases; unmatched junction nucleotides: 11. CDR3 size: 15 residues. For the CDR3, the DNA is TGCGCCAGCAGATTCGGACAGGGTGGGGCGAATGAGCAGTTCTTC. It yields the protein CASRFGQGGANEQFF. The full variable domain, completed using reference TRBV5-1 and TRBJ2-1, is KAGVTQTPRYLIKTRGQQVTLSCSPISGHRSVSWYQQTPGQGLQFLFEYFSETQRNKGNFPGRFSGRQFSNSRSEMNVSTLELGDSALYLCASRFGQGGANEQFFGPGTRLTVL.

This clonotype turned up a few times. The CDR3 spells CASSFQGLAGRRVLETQYF. The CDR3, as DNA: TGTGCCAGCAGTTTTCAGGGACTAGCGGGGAGGAGGGTCCTTGAGACCCAGTACTTC. The J gene is TRBJ2-5, the V gene TRBV12-3 or TRBV12-4; 13 bases fit TRBD2. The CDR3 has 19 residues. V lost 3 bases to trimming and J lost 5 bases; unmatched junction nucleotides: 15.

This clonotype was counted a single time. The rearrangement uses TRBV28 and TRBJ2-4; D gene ambiguous. With 3 bases removed from V and 0 bases from J, the gap between germline ends came to 9 bases. The CDR3 consists of 15 residues. Looked up from germline, CDR1 is MDHEN and CDR2 is SYDVKM. The CDR3 spells CASSFLLLAKNIQYF. In DNA, the CDR3 is TGTGCCAGCAGTTTTCTCTTACTAGCCAAAAACATTCAGTACTTC.

V and J are TRBV20-1 and TRBJ1-1; 9 nucleotides agree with TRBD1. This CDR3 has 14 amino acids. Looked up from germline, CDR1 is DFQATT and CDR2 is SNEGSKA (reference sequence). J gave up 6 bases and V 5 bases, and 10 bases lay outside the gene matches. DNA for the CDR3: TGCAGTGCTGGGGACAGGGTAGGGAGTGCTGAAGCTTTCTTT. Translation gives CSAGDRVGSAEAFF.

There are a few counts of this clonotype. The chain combines TRBV12-3 or TRBV12-4 with TRBJ2-5; D unclear. V gave up 3 bases and J gave up 7 bases, with 12 bases separating them. This CDR3 has 13 amino acids. The CDR3 coding sequence is TGTGCCAGCAGTTTGGACCAAGGCGGGACCCAGTACTTC. This translates into CASSLDQGGTQYF.

The genes are TRBV14 and TRBJ2-1; tentatively, D is TRBD1 or TRBD2 (5 bases each). The CDR3 has 16 amino acids. V gave up 1 base and J gave up 4 bases, with 14 bases separating them. Germline CDR1 and CDR2: SGHDN and FVKESK. The CDR3 bases are TGTGCCAGCAGCCAAGCGTTCGGGGCCTGGTACAATGAGCAGTTCTTC. The encoded protein is CASSQAFGAWYNEQFF.

This chain links TRBV19 with TRBJ1-1; 7 nucleotides agree with TRBD1. J gave up 11 bases and V 5 bases, and 14 bases lay outside the gene matches. This CDR3 has 14 residues. From germline, CDR1 is LNHDA and CDR2 SQIVND (reference sequence). The CDR3 nucleotides are TGTGCCAGTAGTTCCCGACAGGGAGTTTATGGGGCTTTCTTT. Encoded protein: CASSSRQGVYGAFF.

There are a few counts of this clonotype. The J gene is TRBJ1-6, the V gene TRBV5-1, with D uncertain. Germline-derived CDR1 and CDR2 are SGHRS and YFSETQ. The length of the CDR3 is 14 residues. Trimming removed 10 bases at V and 10 bases at J, with 21 bases between. The CDR3 nucleotides read TGCGCCTTAAATTATCGCCCTTGGGTATCACCCCTCCACTTT. Translating it yields CALNYRPWVSPLHF.